The present TCR beta chain was sequenced within a study of beta chain features in type 1 diabetes. Study-wide findings and caveats: TCRB repertoires of naive, central memory and Treg cells appeared more similar among patients than among healthy donors. Whether HLA type affects TCRB rearrangement stayed undetermined in the present work. Shorter TCRB CDR3s, moderately but significantly so, were found in Type 1 diabetes patients in all four CD4+ subsets.

Averaging around 110 mL, one heparinised blood draw came from each individual donor. Via CD45RO/CCR7/CD25/CD127/CD95/CD27, cells of the CD4+ naive, central memory, regulatory and stem cell-like memory subsets were sorted. The sequenced template was cDNA made from the entire isolated RNA. Here immunoSEQ multiplex PCR was the method, and the copy in TCRdb shows in-frame clones only, minus some. The sample contains hundreds of thousands of clones, about 14% of which appear only once. V shed 4 bases and J shed 1 base, with 12 bases lying between them. The CDR3 contains 15 residues. Germline loops: CDR1 SGHDT, CDR2 YYEEEE. Concerning this clone: The antigen is unknown.

The sequenced sample was naive CD4+ T cells from blood. The chain carries TRBV5-6 and TRBJ2-1, with D possibly matching TRBD1 (5 bases). This sequence originates from a man aged 18 to 30 with type 1 diabetes. In DNA form, the CDR3 reads TGTGCCAGCAGCCCGCAGGGAAGGTCCTACAATGAGCAGTTCTTC. It translates to CASSPQGRSYNEQFF.